These 24 T cell receptor beta chains share one sample of origin, sequenced in a study of blood T cell repertoires in COVID-19. Sequenced by immunoSEQ multiplex PCR; TCRdb stores in-frame clones only, minus some. The sample records around 300,000 clones, 89% being singletons. The material sequenced was peripheral blood. The receptors were sampled from a woman aged 40 to 55 who had recovered from COVID-19.

V and J are TRBV28 and TRBJ1-2; D is uncertain. V was trimmed by 7 bases and J by 2 bases, leaving 20 bases between them. The germline CDR1 and CDR2 sequences are MDHEN and SYDVKM. The CDR3 is made up of 16 amino acids. The CDR3 sequence is CASTPPLGAGNYGYTF. Written as DNA, the CDR3 is TGTGCCAGCACCCCCCCCCTCGGTGCGGGGAACTATGGCTACACCTTC.

Only one count was recorded for this clone. This chain links TRBV5-1 with TRBJ2-6; 7 bases fit TRBD2. This CDR3 has 17 residues. Germline V gene sequence: CDR1 SGHRS, CDR2 YFSETQ. The J segment lost 2 bases and the V segment lost 2 bases, leaving 7 bases of the junction unmatched. In nucleotides, the CDR3 is TGCGCCAGCAGCTTACGTCTCGCGGGAGCTGGGGCCAACGTCCTGACTTTC. Translating it yields CASSLRLAGAGANVLTF.

This chain joins TRBV28 and TRBJ1-1; D is perhaps TRBD1 (6 bases). The germline V gene has CDR1 MDHEN and CDR2 SYDVKM. CDR3 length equals 15 residues. V was clipped by 5 bases and J by 1 base, with 14 bases between them. CDR3 loop: CASSRGGGGNTEAFF. In nucleotides, the CDR3 is TGTGCCAGCAGTCGGGGTGGGGGCGGGAACACTGAAGCTTTCTTT.

The rearrangement joins TRBV7-9 to TRBJ2-7; perhaps TRBD2 as D (5 bases). The CDR3 is made up of 14 amino acids. CDR1 is SEHNR, CDR2 FQNEAQ, per germline (reference sequence). Trimming shortened V by 2 bases and J by 0 bases, and 8 bases separated the two germline ends. The CDR3 here is CASSLTGNSYEQYF. CDR3 sequence (DNA): TGTGCCAGCAGCTTAACGGGGAACTCCTACGAGCAGTACTTC.

V usage is TRBV27 and J usage is TRBJ2-3; TRBD2 matches 9 bases. The CDR3 is made up of 17 amino acids. V shed 5 bases and J 0 bases; nucleotides not matched to a gene: 9. Germline-derived CDR1 and CDR2 are MNHEY and SMNVEV (reference sequence). The CDR3 is CASSLGTSRSSTDTQYF. CDR3 in DNA: TGTGCCAGCAGTCTCGGGACTAGCAGGTCTAGCACAGATACGCAGTATTTT.

This chain uses TRBV12-5 with TRBJ2-2, with 9 bases matching TRBD2. Germline V gene data show CDR1 as LGHNT and CDR2 as FRNRAP. This CDR3 region has 16 residues. Trimming cost V 7 bases and J 4 bases; bases outside gene matches: 10. CDR3 DNA: TGTGCTAGTGACGACGCGGGAGGGCCGGGCACCGGGGAGCTGTTTTTT. Amino acid sequence: CASDDAGGPGTGELFF.

V gene TRBV27 combines with J gene TRBJ2-1; unclear D gene. The CDR3 contains 15 residues. Germline V gene data show CDR1 as MNHEY and CDR2 as SMNVEV (reference sequence). Trimming left V 3 bases short and J 1 base short, with 10 bases between. CDR3 loop: CASSLAELSYNEQFF. The CDR3 bases are TGTGCCAGCAGTTTGGCGGAACTTTCCTACAATGAGCAGTTCTTC.

This chain connects TRBV9 to TRBJ2-7; the match to TRBD2 covers 13 bases. The CDR3 length is 16 residues. V trimming: 3 bases; J trimming: 3 bases; junction bases outside the gene matches: 6. Germline CDR1 is SGDLS and CDR2 is YYNGEE. The CDR3 region is CASSAGGLAGVYEQYF. CDR3 sequence (DNA): TGTGCCAGCAGCGCCGGAGGACTAGCGGGAGTCTACGAGCAGTACTTC.

CDR3 in DNA: TGTGCCACCAGTGATTTCGGGACTAGCGGGAGGAACCCAAGCTCCTACAATGAGCAGTTCTTC. This translates into CATSDFGTSGRNPSSYNEQFF. The chain couples TRBV24-1 to TRBJ2-1, with 15 bases that match TRBD2. The CDR3 runs to 21 residues. CDR1 and CDR2 (germline): KGHDR, SFDVKD. The V segment lost 1 base and the J segment 0 bases; nucleotides outside the gene matches: 9.

The rearrangement joins TRBV6-6 to TRBJ2-7; 10 positions agree with TRBD1. In germline, CDR1 is MNHNY, CDR2 SVGAGI (reference sequence). V gave up 5 bases and J gave up 0 bases; unmatched junction bases: 7. This CDR3 is 16 amino acids long. CDR3 loop: CASSIPGDRGSYEQYF. Here the CDR3 DNA reads TGTGCCAGCAGTATACCCGGGGACAGGGGCTCCTACGAGCAGTACTTC.

In this sample, this clone turned up once. V and J are TRBV18 and TRBJ2-7, with 7 bases aligning to TRBD2. V dropped 3 bases and J dropped 1; count of bases not matched to a gene: 3. In germline, CDR1 is KGHSH, CDR2 LQKENI. CDR3 length equals 14 residues. This CDR3 reads CASSPGRVSYEQYF. Here the CDR3 DNA reads TGTGCCAGCTCACCGGGGAGGGTTTCCTACGAGCAGTACTTC.

About this clone: One end of the junction fails to match germline, which may point to a read error. V usage is TRBV6-1 and J usage is TRBJ2-3, with TRBD1 matching over 7 bases. This CDR3 region has 15 residues. Looked up from germline, CDR1 is MNHNS and CDR2 is SASEGT. CDR3: CASREGGHRPDTQYF. The CDR3 DNA follows: TGTGCCAGCAGGGAAGGGGGCCATCGTCCAGATACGCAGTATTTT.

This sequence joins TRBV29-1 and TRBJ2-5; tentatively, D is TRBD2 (6 bases). Germline V gives CDR1 SQVTM, CDR2 ANQGSEA. The V end was cut by 7 bases, the J end by 1 base, with 13 bases between. The CDR3 covers 13 residues. The CDR3 coding sequence is TGCAGCGCGCACCTAGCGACCCAAGAGACCCAGTACTTC. Amino acids: CSAHLATQETQYF.

The chain carries TRBV7-3 and TRBJ1-2, with 9 bases that match TRBD1. The germline gives CDR1 SGHTA, CDR2 FQGTGA. The CDR3 spans 14 residues. Trimming took 5 bases from V and 8 from J; bases not matched to a gene: 9. The CDR3 loop is CASSPGTGILGYTF. The DNA of the CDR3 is TGTGCCAGCAGCCCTGGGACAGGGATTTTGGGCTACACCTTC.

The rearrangement joins TRBV18 to TRBJ1-1; 9 positions agree with TRBD1. The CDR3 covers 16 residues. Germline V gene lookup returns CDR1 KGHSH and CDR2 LQKENI. Germline trimming cut 3 bases from V and 4 bases from J; bases unmatched to any gene: 9. Here the CDR3 reads CASSPRRDREGTEAFF. CDR3 coding DNA: TGTGCCAGCTCACCTAGACGGGACAGGGAGGGCACTGAAGCTTTCTTT.

The chain couples TRBV3-1 (or the pseudogene TRBV3-2) to TRBJ2-1; 10 positions match TRBD2. CDR3 length: 16 amino acids. Germline V CDR1 and CDR2: LGHDT, YNNKEL (reference sequence). Germline trimming cut 4 bases from V and 8 bases from J; bases unmatched to any gene: 11. CDR3 sequence: CASSPAGGPSWYEQFF. CDR3 sequence (DNA): TGTGCCAGCAGCCCAGCGGGAGGGCCCTCGTGGTATGAGCAGTTCTTC.

V is TRBV13 and J is TRBJ2-2; D not resolved. The germline CDR1 and CDR2 sequences are PRHDT and FYEKMQ (reference sequence). This CDR3 is built from 14 residues. V lost 4 bases and J 2 bases, leaving 8 bases between the germline ends. This CDR3 is CASSYGLNTGELFF. In nucleotides, the CDR3 is TGTGCCAGCAGCTATGGCCTCAACACCGGGGAGCTGTTTTTT.

V usage is TRBV2 and J usage is TRBJ1-4; 7 bases are shared with TRBD1. The CDR3 is 13 amino acids. Germline V gene sequence: CDR1 SNHLY, CDR2 FYNNEI. V shed 6 bases and J 6 bases; nucleotides not matched to a gene: 4. The CDR3 protein is CASRRQGDEKLFF. CDR3 nucleotide sequence: TGTGCCAGCAGACGACAGGGAGATGAAAAACTGTTTTTT.

The chain carries TRBV30 and TRBJ2-1, with TRBD2 matching over 11 bases. The CDR3 consists of 14 residues. The germline CDR1 and CDR2 sequences are GTSNPN and SVGIG (reference sequence). Trimming took 1 base from V and 8 from J; bases not matched to a gene: 4. The DNA of the CDR3 is TGTGCCTGGAGTGGTGGACTAGCGGGCGATGAGCAGTTCTTC. This gives the protein CAWSGGLAGDEQFF.

The gene calls are TRBV3-1 (or the pseudogene TRBV3-2) and TRBJ1-6, with unresolved D. The germline CDR1 and CDR2 sequences are LGHDT and YNNKEL (reference sequence). The CDR3 has 17 residues. With 0 bases removed from V and 0 bases from J, the gap between germline ends came to 9 bases. Here the CDR3 DNA reads TGTGCCAGCAGCCAAGAAGAGGAGAACTCCTATAATTCACCCCTCCACTTT. This gives the protein CASSQEEENSYNSPLHF.

The sample holds one count of this clone. Other DNA sequences of this sample code for an identical CDR3. The chain employs TRBV6-5 and TRBJ2-7; weak D call: TRBD1 (6 bases). There are 13 residues in the CDR3. Trimming stripped 6 bases from V and 5 bases from J, with 14 bases between. Germline V gene sequence: CDR1 MNHEY, CDR2 SVGAGI. Here the CDR3 reads CASSPLQGDEQYF. Here the CDR3 DNA reads TGTGCCAGCAGCCCCTTACAGGGAGACGAGCAGTACTTC.

Worth noting for this clone: This sample also contains other DNA sequences that code for the same CDR3. The chain uses TRBV11-2 and TRBJ2-7; 7 positions agree with TRBD2. The CDR3 runs 12 residues. Unmatched junction bases numbered 2, after V lost 5 bases and J lost 4 bases. The V gene's germline CDR1 is SGHAT and CDR2 FQNNGV. In DNA form, the CDR3 reads TGTGCCAGCAGCCCCGGGGGGTACGAGCAGTACTTC. Its translation is CASSPGGYEQYF.

The chain couples TRBV6-5 to TRBJ2-1, with TRBD2 identical over 10 bases. The CDR3 is 16 amino acids. The germline CDR1 and CDR2 sequences are MNHEY and SVGAGI. V was pared by 4 bases and J by 0 bases, with 3 bases of the junction left unmatched. The CDR3 protein is CASSSVAGGSYNEQFF. CDR3 DNA: TGTGCCAGCAGTTCTGTAGCGGGAGGCTCCTACAATGAGCAGTTCTTC.

The chain has TRBV9 and TRBJ2-1; a possible D gene is TRBD2 (6 bases). In germline, CDR1 is SGDLS, CDR2 YYNGEE. V was clipped by 8 bases and J by 9 bases, with 18 bases between them. This CDR3 comprises 13 residues. As DNA, the CDR3 is TGTGCCAGGACGGGACTGCCCGACGCTGAGCAGTTCTTC. Translated: CARTGLPDAEQFF.